What follows are 15 T cell receptor beta chains derived from one specimen sequenced in a study of blood T cell repertoires in COVID-19. Sequencing was performed with immunoSEQ multiplex PCR; in TCRdb, only in-frame clones are kept and a portion is missing. The sample has 150,000 to 200,000 clones; roughly four fifths are singletons. The material sequenced was peripheral blood. All receptors derive from a human donor in a cohort sampled during active COVID-19.

The V call is TRBV5-6, the J call TRBJ1-5, with 7 bases lining up with TRBD1. Germline assignment: CDR1 SGHDT and CDR2 YYEEEE. The CDR3 has 15 residues. V lost 4 bases and J lost 0; bases outside the gene matches: 4. The CDR3 reads CASSRGQHSNQPQHF. The CDR3 DNA sequence: TGTGCCAGCAGCCGGGGACAGCATAGCAATCAGCCCCAGCATTTT. Complete variable domain (other parts from reference TRBV5-6 and TRBJ1-5): DAGVTQSPTHLIKTRGQQVTLRCSPKSGHDTVSWYQQALGQGPQFIFQYYEEEERQRGNFPDRFSGHQFPNYSSELNVNALLLGDSALYLCASSRGQHSNQPQHFGDGTRLSIL.

V is TRBV9 and J is TRBJ2-7; D is unresolved. The CDR3 loop spans 16 amino acids. Trimming removed 3 bases at V and 4 bases at J, with 20 bases between. Germline lookup yields CDR1 SGDLS and CDR2 YYNGEE. CDR3: CASSAPRGSSVYEQYF. The CDR3 DNA sequence: TGTGCCAGCAGCGCGCCTCGCGGATCGAGCGTTTACGAGCAGTACTTC.

V and J are TRBV21-1 and TRBJ2-3; the table calls TRBD1, which could not be checked here. TRBV21-1 is annotated as a pseudogene. CDR3 size: 15 residues. The CDR3 bases are TGTGCCAGCAGCCCGGGGACAGGGACGCCAGATACGCAGTATTTT. Amino acids: CASSPGTGTPDTQYF.

The chain uses TRBV18 and TRBJ2-7; weak D call: TRBD1 (6 bases). CDR3 length: 15 residues. Deletions cut 3 bases from V and 1 base from J, with 13 bases between. CDR1 and CDR2 (germline): KGHSH, LQKENI. CDR3 sequence reads: CASSPSRDTSYEQYF. The CDR3, as DNA: TGTGCCAGCTCACCGAGCCGGGACACTTCCTACGAGCAGTACTTC.

Comments on this clone: Different DNA sequences within this sample yield the same CDR3. The chain has TRBV20-1 and TRBJ2-7; 7 positions match TRBD1. This CDR3 has 11 amino acids. After removal of 5 bases from V and 3 bases from J, the junction contained 1 base not matched to a gene. The V gene's germline CDR1 is DFQATT and CDR2 SNEGSKA (reference sequence). The CDR3, as DNA: TGCAGTGCTCGACAGGGCTACGAGCAGTACTTC. It codes for CSARQGYEQYF.

This chain uses TRBV27 with TRBJ2-7; the D is unclear. The CDR3 extends over 13 amino acids. Deletions cut 0 bases from V and 4 bases from J, with 7 bases between. Germline CDR1 and CDR2: MNHEY and SMNVEV (reference sequence). The CDR3 DNA reads as TGTGCCAGCAGTTTATCCCAGAAATACGAGCAGTACTTC. Encoded protein: CASSLSQKYEQYF.

The J gene is TRBJ2-7, the V gene TRBV5-4, with D tentatively TRBD2 (6 bases). V lost 4 bases, J lost 0 bases, and 14 bases lay in between. This CDR3 has 15 amino acids. Germline V CDR1 and CDR2: SGHNT, YYREEE (reference sequence). The CDR3 DNA follows: TGTGCCAGCAGCCCGGGTGCGGGGAGCTCCTACGAGCAGTACTTC. This encodes CASSPGAGSSYEQYF.

The chain recombines TRBV5-1 with TRBJ1-2; no clear D. Germline V gene data show CDR1 as SGHRS and CDR2 as YFSETQ. The CDR3 has 16 amino acids. The V and J ends lost 1 base and 3 bases respectively, with 16 bases between them. The CDR3: CASSLFDTDLDYGYTF. The CDR3 DNA reads TGCGCCAGCAGCTTGTTTGATACAGATCTCGACTATGGCTACACCTTC.

This clone was found once. The DNA of the CDR3 is TGTGCCAGCAGCCAAAGGGGGCAGGGGGCGGGCGAGCAGTACTTC. This translates into CASSQRGQGAGEQYF. The chain uses TRBV27 and TRBJ2-7, with 8 bases that match TRBD1. Trimming took 6 bases from V and 6 from J; bases not matched to a gene: 13. The CDR3 is 15 amino acids. CDR1 and CDR2 (germline): MNHEY, SMNVEV (reference sequence).

This clone turned up a few times. In nucleotides, the CDR3 is TGCGCCAGCAGCCAGTGGACAGGGACAGGGCAGCCCCAGCATTTT. Its protein product is CASSQWTGTGQPQHF. The J gene is TRBJ1-5, the V gene TRBV4-3; 9 bases match TRBD1. The V and J ends lost 3 bases and 7 bases, in that order; junction bases with no gene match: 7. The CDR3 sequence is 15 residues long. Per germline, CDR1 LGHNA and CDR2 YSLEER.

The rearrangement uses TRBV6-6 and TRBJ2-3; 7 bases agree with TRBD2. Losses at the gene ends were 6 bases for V and 4 bases for J; bases not matched to a gene: 7. CDR1 MNHNY and CDR2 SVGAGI come from the germline V gene (reference sequence). The CDR3 has 14 amino acids. The chain's CDR3 is CASRGSGSPDTQYF. CDR3 bases: TGTGCCAGCAGGGGTAGCGGGTCCCCAGATACGCAGTATTTT.

The chain joins TRBV5-4 to TRBJ2-6; D uncertain. Germline V gene lookup returns CDR1 SGHNT and CDR2 YYREEE (reference sequence). This CDR3 is 15 amino acids long. V lost 4 bases to trimming and J lost 0 bases, with 8 bases between them. This CDR3 reads CASSLTTSGANVLTF. The CDR3 DNA sequence: TGTGCCAGCAGCCTTACTACCTCTGGGGCCAACGTCCTGACTTTC.

The genes are TRBV7-9 and TRBJ2-7; 8 bases align to TRBD1. This CDR3 has 16 residues. V lost 4 bases, J lost 5 bases, and 13 bases stayed unmatched. The germline V gene encodes CDR1 SEHNR and CDR2 FQNEAQ (reference sequence). The CDR3 DNA sequence: TGTGCCAGCAGCTCGAGGCAGTGGGACAGGAGGAACGAGCAGTACTTC. It codes for CASSSRQWDRRNEQYF. The full variable domain, rest sourced from reference TRBV7-9 and TRBJ2-7, is DTGVSQNPRHKITKRGQNVTFRCDPISEHNRLYWYRQTLGQGPEFLTYFQNEAQLEKSRLLSDRFSAERPKGSFSTLEIQRTEQGDSAMYLCASSSRQWDRRNEQYFGPGTRLTVT.

The chain employs TRBV7-9 and TRBJ2-5; D not resolved. V shed 1 base and J shed 7 bases, with 16 bases lying between them. The germline V gene encodes CDR1 SEHNR and CDR2 FQNEAQ (reference sequence). This CDR3 contains 15 residues. The CDR3 reads CASSLEVSAVGTQYF. The CDR3 DNA follows: TGTGCCAGCAGCTTAGAGGTTTCCGCGGTGGGGACCCAGTACTTC.

The chain couples TRBV12-3 or TRBV12-4 to TRBJ2-7, with D maybe TRBD1 (6 bases). The CDR3 has 13 residues. V gave up 7 bases and J gave up 0 bases, with 10 bases separating them. Here the CDR3 reads CASIQDSSYEQYF. DNA for the CDR3: TGTGCCAGCATTCAGGACAGCTCCTACGAGCAGTACTTC.